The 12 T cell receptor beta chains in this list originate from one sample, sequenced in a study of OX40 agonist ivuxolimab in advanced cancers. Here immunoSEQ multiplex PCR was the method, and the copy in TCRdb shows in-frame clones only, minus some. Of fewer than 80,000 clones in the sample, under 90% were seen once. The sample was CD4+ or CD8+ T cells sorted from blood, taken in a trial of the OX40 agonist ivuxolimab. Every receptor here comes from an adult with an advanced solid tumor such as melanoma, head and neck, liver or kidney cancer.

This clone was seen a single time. The CDR3 nucleotides read TGTGCCAGCAGCTTACAAGCGGGAAGCACAGATACGCAGTATTTT. This translates into CASSLQAGSTDTQYF. This chain links TRBV7-3 with TRBJ2-3; TRBD2 matches 7 bases. Trimming took 2 bases from V and 0 from J; bases not matched to a gene: 2. Germline V lookup: CDR1 SGHTA, CDR2 FQGTGA. The length of the CDR3 is 15 residues.

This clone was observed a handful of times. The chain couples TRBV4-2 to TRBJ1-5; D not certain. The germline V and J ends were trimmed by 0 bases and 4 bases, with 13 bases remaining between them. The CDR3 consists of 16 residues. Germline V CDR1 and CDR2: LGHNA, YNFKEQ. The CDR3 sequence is CASSQDRVRWNQPQHF. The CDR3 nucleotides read TGTGCCAGCAGCCAAGACAGAGTGAGGTGGAATCAGCCCCAGCATTTT.

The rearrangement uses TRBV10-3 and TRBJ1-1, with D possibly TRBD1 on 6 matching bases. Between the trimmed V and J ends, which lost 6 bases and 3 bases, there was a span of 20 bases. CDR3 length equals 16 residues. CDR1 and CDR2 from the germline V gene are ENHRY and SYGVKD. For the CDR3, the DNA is TGTGCCATCAGGGCGACAGGTGGCCCATGGGACACTGAAGCTTTCTTT. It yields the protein CAIRATGGPWDTEAFF.

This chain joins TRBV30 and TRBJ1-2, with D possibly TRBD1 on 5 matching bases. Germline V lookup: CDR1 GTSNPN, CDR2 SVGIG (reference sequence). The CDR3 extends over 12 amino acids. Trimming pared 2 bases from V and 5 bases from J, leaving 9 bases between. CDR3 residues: CAWSCRQYGYTF. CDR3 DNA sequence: TGTGCCTGGAGTTGTAGACAGTATGGCTACACCTTC.

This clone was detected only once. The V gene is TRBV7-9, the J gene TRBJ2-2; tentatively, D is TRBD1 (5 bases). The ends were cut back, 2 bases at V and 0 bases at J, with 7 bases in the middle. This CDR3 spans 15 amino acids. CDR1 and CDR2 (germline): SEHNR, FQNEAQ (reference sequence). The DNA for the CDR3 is TGTGCCAGCAGCTTAAGGGGCGCGAACACCGGGGAGCTGTTTTTT. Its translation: CASSLRGANTGELFF.

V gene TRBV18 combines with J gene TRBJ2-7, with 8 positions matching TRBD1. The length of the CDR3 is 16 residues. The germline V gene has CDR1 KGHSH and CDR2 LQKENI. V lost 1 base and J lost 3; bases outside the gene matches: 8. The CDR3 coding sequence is TGTGCCAGCTCACCACTTGGACAGGGCCTTATCTACGAGCAGTACTTC. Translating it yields CASSPLGQGLIYEQYF.

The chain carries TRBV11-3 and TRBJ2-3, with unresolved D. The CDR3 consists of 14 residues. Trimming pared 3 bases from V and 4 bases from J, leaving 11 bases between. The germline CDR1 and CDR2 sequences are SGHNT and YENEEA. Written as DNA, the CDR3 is TGTGCCAGCAGCTTTCGACCGCTCTCAGATACGCAGTATTTT. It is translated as CASSFRPLSDTQYF.

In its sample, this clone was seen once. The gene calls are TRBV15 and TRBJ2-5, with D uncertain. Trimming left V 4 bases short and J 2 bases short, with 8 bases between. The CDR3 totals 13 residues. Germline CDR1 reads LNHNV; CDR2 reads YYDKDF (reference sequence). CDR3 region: CATSTTEQETQYF. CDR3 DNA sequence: TGTGCCACCAGCACCACAGAACAAGAGACCCAGTACTTC.

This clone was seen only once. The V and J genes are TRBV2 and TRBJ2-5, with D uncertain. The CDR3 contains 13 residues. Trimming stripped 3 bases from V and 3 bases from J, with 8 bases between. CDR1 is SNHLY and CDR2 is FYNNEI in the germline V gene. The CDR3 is CASSEERKETQYF. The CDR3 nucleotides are TGTGCCAGCAGTGAGGAACGGAAAGAGACCCAGTACTTC.

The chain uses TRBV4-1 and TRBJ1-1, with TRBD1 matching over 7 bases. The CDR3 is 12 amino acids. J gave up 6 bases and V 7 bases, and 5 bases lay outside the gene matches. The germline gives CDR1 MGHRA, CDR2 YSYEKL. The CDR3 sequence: CASTIGGSEAFF. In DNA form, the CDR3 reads TGCGCCAGCACTATAGGGGGCTCTGAAGCTTTCTTT.

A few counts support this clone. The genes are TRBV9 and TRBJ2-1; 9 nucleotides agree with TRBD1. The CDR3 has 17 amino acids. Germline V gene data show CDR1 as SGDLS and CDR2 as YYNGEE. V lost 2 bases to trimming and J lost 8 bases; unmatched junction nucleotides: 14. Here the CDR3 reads CASSVSLQGAPGDEQFF. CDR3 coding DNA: TGTGCCAGCAGCGTCTCACTACAGGGGGCGCCTGGCGATGAGCAGTTCTTC.

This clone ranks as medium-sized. CDR3 amino acids: CASSEAQGRKNTGELFF. The CDR3 nucleotides read TGTGCCAGCAGTGAAGCACAGGGGAGAAAGAACACCGGGGAGCTGTTTTTT. The rearrangement links TRBV25-1 to TRBJ2-2, with 7 bases aligning to TRBD1. Losses at the gene ends were 2 bases for V and 1 base for J; bases not matched to a gene: 7. Germline values: CDR1 MGHDK, CDR2 SYGVNS. The CDR3 is 17 amino acids. The entire variable domain, with the rest obtained from reference TRBV25-1 and TRBJ2-2, is as follows: EADIYQTPRYLVIGTGKKITLECSQTMGHDKMYWYQQDPGMELHLIHYSYGVNSTEKGDLSSESTVSRIRTEHFPLTLESARPSHTSQYLCASSEAQGRKNTGELFFGEGSRLTVL.